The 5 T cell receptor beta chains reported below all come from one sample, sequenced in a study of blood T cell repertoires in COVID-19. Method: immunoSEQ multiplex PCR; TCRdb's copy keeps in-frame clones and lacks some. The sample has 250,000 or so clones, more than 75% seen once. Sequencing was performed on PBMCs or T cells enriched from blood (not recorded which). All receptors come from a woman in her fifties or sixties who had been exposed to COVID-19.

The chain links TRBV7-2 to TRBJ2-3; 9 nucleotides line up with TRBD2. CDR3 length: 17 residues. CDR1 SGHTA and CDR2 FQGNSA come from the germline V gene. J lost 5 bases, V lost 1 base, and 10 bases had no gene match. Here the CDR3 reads CASSLDGGGAIRDTQYF. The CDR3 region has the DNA TGTGCCAGCAGCTTAGATGGCGGGGGGGCCATTCGAGATACGCAGTATTTT. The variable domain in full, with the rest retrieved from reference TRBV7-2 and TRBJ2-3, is GAGVSQSPSNKVTEKGKDVELRCDPISGHTALYWYRQSLGQGLEFLIYFQGNSAPDKSGLPSDRFSAERTGGSVSTLTIQRTQQEDSAVYLCASSLDGGGAIRDTQYFGPGTRLTVL.

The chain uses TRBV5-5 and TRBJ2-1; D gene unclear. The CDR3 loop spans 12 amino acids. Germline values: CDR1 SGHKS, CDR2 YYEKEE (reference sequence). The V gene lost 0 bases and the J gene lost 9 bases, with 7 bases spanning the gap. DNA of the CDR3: TGTGCCAGCAGCTTGGGAGTTGGTGAGCAGTTCTTC. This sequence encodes CASSLGVGEQFF.

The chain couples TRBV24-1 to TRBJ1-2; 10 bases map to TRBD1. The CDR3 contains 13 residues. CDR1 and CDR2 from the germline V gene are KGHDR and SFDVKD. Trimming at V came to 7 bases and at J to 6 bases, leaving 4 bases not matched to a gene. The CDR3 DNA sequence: TGTGCCACCAGCCGGGACAGGGGAGATGGCTACACCTTC. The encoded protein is CATSRDRGDGYTF.

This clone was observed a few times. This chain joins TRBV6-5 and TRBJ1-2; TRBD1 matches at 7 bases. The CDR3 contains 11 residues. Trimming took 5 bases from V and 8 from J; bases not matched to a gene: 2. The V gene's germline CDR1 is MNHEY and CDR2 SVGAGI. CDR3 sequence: CASSPGGGYTF. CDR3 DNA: TGTGCCAGCAGTCCAGGGGGGGGCTACACCTTC.

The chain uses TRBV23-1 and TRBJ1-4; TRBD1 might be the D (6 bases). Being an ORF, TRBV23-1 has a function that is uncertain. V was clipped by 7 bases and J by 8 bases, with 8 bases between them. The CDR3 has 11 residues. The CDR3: CASNQGEKLFF. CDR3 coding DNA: TGCGCCAGCAACCAGGGGGAAAAACTGTTTTTT.